This entry features one T cell receptor (beta chain) sequence. Its antigen remains unknown. This CDR3 region has 15 residues. Germline CDR1 and CDR2: KGHSH and LQKENI. Trimming pared 8 bases from V and 0 bases from J, leaving 14 bases between. The data derive from a study of shared clonotypes between healthy human individuals. General observations from the study: Among a handful of donors, about 4.6% of naive CD4 clonotypes were found in common.

Sequenced by immunoSEQ multiplex PCR; TCRdb stores in-frame clones only, minus some. This table has over a million clones, 97% to 99% appearing once. The sequence was collected from a man younger than 40 in good health. The J gene is TRBJ1-3, the V gene TRBV18; D might be TRBD1 (5 bases). The sample consisted of naive CD4+ T cells sorted from blood. Specified subset: CD45RA+ positively selected. This CDR3 is CASRGLPLSGNTIYF. In nucleotides, the CDR3 is TGTGCCAGCCGGGGACTTCCTCTCTCTGGAAACACCATATATTTT. The whole variable domain, remainder taken from reference TRBV18 and TRBJ1-3, is NAGVMQNPRHLVRRRGQEARLRCSPMKGHSHVYWYRQLPEEGLKFMVYLQKENIIDESGMPKERFSAEFPKEGPSILRIQQVVRGDSAAYFCASRGLPLSGNTIYFGEGSWLTVV.